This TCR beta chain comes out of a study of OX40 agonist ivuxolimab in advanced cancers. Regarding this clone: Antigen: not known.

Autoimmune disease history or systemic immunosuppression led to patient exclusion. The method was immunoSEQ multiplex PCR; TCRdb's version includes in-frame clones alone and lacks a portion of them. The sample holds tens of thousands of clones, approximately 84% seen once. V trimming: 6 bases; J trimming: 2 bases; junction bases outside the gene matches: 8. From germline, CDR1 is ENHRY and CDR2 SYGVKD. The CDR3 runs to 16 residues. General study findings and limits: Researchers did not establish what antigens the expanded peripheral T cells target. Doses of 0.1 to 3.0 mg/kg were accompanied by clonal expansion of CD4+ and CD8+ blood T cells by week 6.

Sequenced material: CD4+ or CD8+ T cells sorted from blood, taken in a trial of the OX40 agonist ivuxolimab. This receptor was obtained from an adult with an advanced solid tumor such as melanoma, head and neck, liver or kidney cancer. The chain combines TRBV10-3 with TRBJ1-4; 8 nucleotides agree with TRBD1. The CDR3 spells CAISPAGGQTNEKLFF. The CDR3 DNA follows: TGTGCCATCAGCCCGGCAGGGGGCCAGACTAATGAAAAACTGTTTTTT.